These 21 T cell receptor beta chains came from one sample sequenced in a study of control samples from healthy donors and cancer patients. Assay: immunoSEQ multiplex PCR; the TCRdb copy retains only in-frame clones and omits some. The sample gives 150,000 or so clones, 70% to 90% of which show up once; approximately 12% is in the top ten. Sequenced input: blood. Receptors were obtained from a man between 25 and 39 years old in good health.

This CDR3 reads CATSSKEVLGNQPQHF. CDR3 DNA: TGTGCCACCAGCAGTAAAGAGGTTTTGGGTAATCAGCCCCAGCATTTT. The rearrangement links TRBV15 to TRBJ1-5; D call uncertain. The CDR3 loop spans 16 amino acids. The V end was cut by 3 bases, the J end by 4 bases, with 16 bases between. Germline values: CDR1 LNHNV, CDR2 YYDKDF (reference sequence).

Here the CDR3 reads CASSVGALSTTDTQYF. The DNA for the CDR3 is TGTGCCAGCAGCGTAGGGGCGCTTTCGACCACAGATACGCAGTATTTT. The chain has TRBV9 and TRBJ2-3; D gene uncertain. The germline CDR1 and CDR2 sequences are SGDLS and YYNGEE. The length of the CDR3 is 16 residues. V lost 0 bases and J lost 2, with 13 bases in between.

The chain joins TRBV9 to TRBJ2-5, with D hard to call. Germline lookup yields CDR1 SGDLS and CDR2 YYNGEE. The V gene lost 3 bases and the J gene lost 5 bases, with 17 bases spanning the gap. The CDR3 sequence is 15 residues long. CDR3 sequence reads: CASSGLDVGRETQYF. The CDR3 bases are TGTGCCAGCAGCGGACTCGACGTAGGGCGTGAGACCCAGTACTTC.

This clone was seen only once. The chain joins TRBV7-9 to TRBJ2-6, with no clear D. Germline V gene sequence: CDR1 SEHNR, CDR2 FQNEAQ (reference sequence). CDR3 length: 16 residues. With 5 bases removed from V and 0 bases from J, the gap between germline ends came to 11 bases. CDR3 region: CASSLDEISGANVLTF. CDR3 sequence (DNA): TGTGCCAGCAGCCTTGACGAGATCTCTGGGGCCAACGTCCTGACTTTC.

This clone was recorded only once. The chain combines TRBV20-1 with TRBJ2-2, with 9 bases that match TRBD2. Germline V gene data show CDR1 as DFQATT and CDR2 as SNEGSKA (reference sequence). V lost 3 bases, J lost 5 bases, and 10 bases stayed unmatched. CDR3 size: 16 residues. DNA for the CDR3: TGCAGTGCTAGTGCCAGCGGGGGGACGAGGACCGGGGAGCTGTTTTTT. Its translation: CSASASGGTRTGELFF.

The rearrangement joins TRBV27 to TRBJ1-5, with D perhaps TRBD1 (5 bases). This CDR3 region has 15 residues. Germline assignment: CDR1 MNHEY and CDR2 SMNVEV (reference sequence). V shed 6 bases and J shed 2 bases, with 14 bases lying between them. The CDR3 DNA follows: TGTGCCAGCAGCATCAGATGGGGGGGCAATCAGCCCCAGCATTTT. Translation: CASSIRWGGNQPQHF.

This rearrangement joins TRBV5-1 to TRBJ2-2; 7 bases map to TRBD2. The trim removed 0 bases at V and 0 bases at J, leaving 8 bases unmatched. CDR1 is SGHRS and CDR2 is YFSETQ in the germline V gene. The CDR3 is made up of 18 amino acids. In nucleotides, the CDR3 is TGCGCCAGCAGCTTGGCCGAGGCGGGACTAACGAACACCGGGGAGCTGTTTTTT. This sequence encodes CASSLAEAGLTNTGELFF.

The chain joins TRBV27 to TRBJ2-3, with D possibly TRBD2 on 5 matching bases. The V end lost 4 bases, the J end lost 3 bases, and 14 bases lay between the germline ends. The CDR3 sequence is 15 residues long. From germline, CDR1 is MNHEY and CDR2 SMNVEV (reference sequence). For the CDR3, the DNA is TGTGCCAGCAGTTCCTCAGAGGGTAGGACAGATACGCAGTATTTT. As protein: CASSSSEGRTDTQYF.

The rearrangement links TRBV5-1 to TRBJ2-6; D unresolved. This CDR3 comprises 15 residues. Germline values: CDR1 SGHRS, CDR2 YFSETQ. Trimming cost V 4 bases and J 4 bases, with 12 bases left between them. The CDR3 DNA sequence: TGCGCCAGCAGCACATTACTTGGGGGGGCCAACGTCCTGACTTTC. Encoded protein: CASSTLLGGANVLTF.

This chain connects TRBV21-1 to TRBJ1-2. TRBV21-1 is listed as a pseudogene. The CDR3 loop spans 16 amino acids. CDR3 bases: TGTGCCAGCAGCAAAGTCTCTGCAAGAGCGTACTATGGCTACACCTTC. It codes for CASSKVSARAYYGYTF.

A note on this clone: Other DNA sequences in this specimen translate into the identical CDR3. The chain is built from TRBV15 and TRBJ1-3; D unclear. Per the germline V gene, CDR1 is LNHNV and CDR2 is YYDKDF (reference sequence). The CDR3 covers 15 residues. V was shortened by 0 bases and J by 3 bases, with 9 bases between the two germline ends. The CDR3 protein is CATSRDRGSGNTIYF. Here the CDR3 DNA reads TGTGCCACCAGCAGAGATCGCGGAAGTGGAAACACCATATATTTT.

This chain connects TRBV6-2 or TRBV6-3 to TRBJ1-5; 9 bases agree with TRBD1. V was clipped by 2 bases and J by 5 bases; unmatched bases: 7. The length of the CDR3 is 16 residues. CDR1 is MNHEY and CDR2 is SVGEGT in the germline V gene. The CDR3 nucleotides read TGTGCCAGCAGTTACGGTGGGACAGGGTCTCATCAGCCCCAGCATTTT. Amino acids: CASSYGGTGSHQPQHF.

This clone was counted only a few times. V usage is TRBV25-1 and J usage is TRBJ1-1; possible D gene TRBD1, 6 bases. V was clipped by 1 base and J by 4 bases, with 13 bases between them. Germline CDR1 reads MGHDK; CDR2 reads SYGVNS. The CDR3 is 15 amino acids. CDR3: CASSELSGDFTEAFF. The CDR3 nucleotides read TGTGCCAGCAGTGAATTATCAGGGGACTTCACTGAAGCTTTCTTT. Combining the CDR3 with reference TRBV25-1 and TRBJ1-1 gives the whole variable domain EADIYQTPRYLVIGTGKKITLECSQTMGHDKMYWYQQDPGMELHLIHYSYGVNSTEKGDLSSESTVSRIRTEHFPLTLESARPSHTSQYLCASSELSGDFTEAFFGQGTRLTVV.

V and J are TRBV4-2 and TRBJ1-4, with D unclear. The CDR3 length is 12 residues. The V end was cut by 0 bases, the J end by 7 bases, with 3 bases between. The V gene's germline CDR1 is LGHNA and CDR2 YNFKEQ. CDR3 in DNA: TGTGCCAGCAGCCAAGAAGGTGAAAAACTGTTTTTT. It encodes CASSQEGEKLFF.

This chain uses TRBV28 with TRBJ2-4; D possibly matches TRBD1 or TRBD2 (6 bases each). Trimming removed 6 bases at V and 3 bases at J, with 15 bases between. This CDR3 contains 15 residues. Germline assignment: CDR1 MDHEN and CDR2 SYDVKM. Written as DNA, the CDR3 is TGTGCCAGCAGGGGGGCGGGCGGGGTCAAAAACATTCAGTACTTC. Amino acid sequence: CASRGAGGVKNIQYF.

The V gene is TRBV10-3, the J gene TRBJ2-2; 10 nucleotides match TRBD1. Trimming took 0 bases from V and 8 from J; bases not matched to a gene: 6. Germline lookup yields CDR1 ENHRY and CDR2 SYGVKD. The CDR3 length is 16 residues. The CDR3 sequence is CAISESGTGAGGELFF. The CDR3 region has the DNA TGTGCCATCAGTGAGTCGGGGACAGGGGCCGGTGGGGAGCTGTTTTTT.

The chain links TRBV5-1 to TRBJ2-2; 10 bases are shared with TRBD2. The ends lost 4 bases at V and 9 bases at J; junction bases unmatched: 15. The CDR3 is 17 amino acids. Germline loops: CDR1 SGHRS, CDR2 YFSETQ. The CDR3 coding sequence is TGCGCCAGCAGCCCCCACCTTGAGCGGGGGGGCTCATGGGAGCTGTTTTTT. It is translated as CASSPHLERGGSWELFF.

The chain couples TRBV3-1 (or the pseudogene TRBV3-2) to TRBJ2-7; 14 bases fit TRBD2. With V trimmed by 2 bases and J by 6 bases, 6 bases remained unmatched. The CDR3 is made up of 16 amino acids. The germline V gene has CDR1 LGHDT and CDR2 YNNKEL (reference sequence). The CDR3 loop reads CASSQLTSGRAGEQYF. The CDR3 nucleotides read TGTGCCAGCAGCCAACTGACTAGCGGGAGGGCCGGCGAGCAGTACTTC.

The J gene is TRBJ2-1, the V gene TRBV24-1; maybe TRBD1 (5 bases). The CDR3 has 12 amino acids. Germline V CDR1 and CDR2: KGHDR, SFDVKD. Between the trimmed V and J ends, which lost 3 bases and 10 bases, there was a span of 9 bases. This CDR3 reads CATSDKRTEQFF. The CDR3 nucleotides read TGTGCCACCAGTGATAAGAGGACAGAGCAGTTCTTC.

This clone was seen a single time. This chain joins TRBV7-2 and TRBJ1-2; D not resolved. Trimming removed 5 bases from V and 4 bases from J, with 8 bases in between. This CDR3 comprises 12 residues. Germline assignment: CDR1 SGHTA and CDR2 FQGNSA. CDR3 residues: CASSPGVYGYTF. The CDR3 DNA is TGTGCCAGCAGCCCGGGAGTCTATGGCTACACCTTC.

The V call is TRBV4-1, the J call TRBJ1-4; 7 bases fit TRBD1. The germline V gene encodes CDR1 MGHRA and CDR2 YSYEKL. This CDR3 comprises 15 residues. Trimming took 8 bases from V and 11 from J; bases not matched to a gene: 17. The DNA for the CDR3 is TGCGCCAGCCTAACTTATCGACAGGGAAGAGGCAAACTGTTTTTT. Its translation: CASLTYRQGRGKLFF.